The text below deals with one TCR beta chain. Which antigen it targets is not known. No base quality information exists; no much larger clone differs at one position. The data were obtained in a study of T cells in localized non-small cell lung cancer (dated by TCRdb to 2018 to 2021). Some background on the complete study: The study analyzed T cell repertoires of under 250 early-stage NSCLC patients, comparing tumors and uninvolved tumor-adjacent lungs. The cohort was made up of under 250 treatment-naive NSCLC patients whose localized lung tumors had been resected. Of the NSCLC patients, approximately 130 were male and 107 were female, and the mean age was roughly 61 years. Study-level results and caveats: Because the study design was exploratory, TCR variables were selected using unadjusted p-values without false-discovery rate correction. Longer overall survival was associated with higher blood T cell density, whereas shorter survival was associated with higher adjacent-lung clonality. Uninvolved tumor-adjacent lung showed the highest T cell clonality, higher than tumor, which suggests more focused antigenic responses in the uninvolved tumor-adjacent lung. Of the top 100 tumor clones, a median of approximately 60 were detected in paired uninvolved adjacent lung; approximately 30 were also among that lung's top 100. Because multi-region tumor sequencing was not performed, intratumor heterogeneity could not be ruled out.

At diagnosis, tumor, uninvolved tumor-adjacent lung and peripheral blood were collected and then preserved as a mix of FFPE and fresh-frozen material. Blood samples were analyzed as peripheral blood mononuclear cells for TCR repertoire profiling. CDR1 SGHRS and CDR2 YFSETQ were looked up in the germline V gene. Measured from the cysteine to the phenylalanine, the CDR3 is 13 residues long. Only the CDR3 part of the read is kept: 39 bases, read in frame from the first base. V sheds 1 base and J sheds 5 bases, leaving 8 bases between their ends. TCR beta CDR3 regions were sequenced from DNA using the immunoSEQ Assay. In the source study's methods: To compute T cell density, TCR beta template counts were normalized to usable DNA, which was estimated by amplifying housekeeping genes. The preseqR package was used to estimate richness by extrapolating to 400,000 templates for PBMC samples and to 120,000 templates for tissue samples. Clonality was taken to be one minus Pielou's evenness. Tissue-enriched TCRs were identified through differential abundance testing performed on productive amino-acid clonotypes, with a minimum total count of 5 and an alpha of 0.1. Repertoire overlap between compartments was quantified with the Jaccard Index and Morisita Overlap Index. TCR beta CDR3s were clustered by GLIPH together with public tetramer-defined viral CDR3s, and at least three viral sequences plus V-gene enrichment were required for viral motifs. Held by TCRdb, this immuneACCESS table contains in-frame sequences only and omits some clones. Under half of the omission traces to an unresolved V gene where checked; the cause of the rest is unknown. V, J and clone size reflect that table, while D and trimming were determined from the DNA. Here the sample has about 33,000 clones; roughly 88% occur a single time. The ten largest account for around 4.1% of the sample.

Here the chain combines TRBV5-1 and TRBJ2-3; too little of a D gene remains to name it. The origin of this receptor is a man aged 35 to 70 with stage I lung adenocarcinoma. The source material was peripheral blood, sampled before any cancer treatment. The DNA sequence is as follows: TGCGCCAGCAGCTTGACGGAGATAGATACGCAGTATTTT. Protein translation: CASSLTEIDTQYF.